The subject of this entry is one TCR beta chain. Some clones are missing from TCRdb's copy, which holds only in-frame ones; the method was immunoSEQ multiplex PCR. The sample includes about 76,000 clones, approximately 97% seen only once; the top ten take 0.21%. The record originates from a study of technical replicates of blood from several donors. CDR3 length equals 14 residues. V was pared by 1 base and J by 7 bases, with 6 bases of the junction left unmatched. Germline lookup yields CDR1 SQVTM and CDR2 ANQGSEA. The chain combines TRBV29-1 with TRBJ2-1, with TRBD2 matching over 8 bases. The sequence came from a human donor in good health. The source material was T cells isolated from PBMCs. CDR3 DNA: TGCAGCGTTGAAGGGACTAGCATGAGGAATGAGCAGTTCTTC. It yields the protein CSVEGTSMRNEQFF.